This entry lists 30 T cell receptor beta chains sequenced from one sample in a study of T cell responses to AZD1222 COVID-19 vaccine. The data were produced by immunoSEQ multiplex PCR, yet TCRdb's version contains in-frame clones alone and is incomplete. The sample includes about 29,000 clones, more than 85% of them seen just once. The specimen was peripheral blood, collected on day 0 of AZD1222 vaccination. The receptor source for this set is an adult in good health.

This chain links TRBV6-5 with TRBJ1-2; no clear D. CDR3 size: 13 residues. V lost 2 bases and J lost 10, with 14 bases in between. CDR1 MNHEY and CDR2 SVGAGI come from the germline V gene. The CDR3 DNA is TGTGCCAGCAGTTACAACGGGAAATTATCCTACACCTTC. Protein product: CASSYNGKLSYTF.

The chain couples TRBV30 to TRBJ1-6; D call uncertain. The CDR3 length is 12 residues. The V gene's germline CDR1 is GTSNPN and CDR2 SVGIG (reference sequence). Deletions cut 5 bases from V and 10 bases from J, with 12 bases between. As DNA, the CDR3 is TGTGCCTGGGGGAAGGTGGGCTCACCCCTCCACTTT. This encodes CAWGKVGSPLHF.

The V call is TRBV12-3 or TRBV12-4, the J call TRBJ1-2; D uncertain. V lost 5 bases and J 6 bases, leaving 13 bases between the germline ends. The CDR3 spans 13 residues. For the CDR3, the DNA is TGTGCCAGCAGTCCCGAACTGCAGGATGGCTACACCTTC. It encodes CASSPELQDGYTF.

CDR3 amino acids: CASSLSGNEQFF. CDR3 in DNA: TGCGCCAGCAGCTTAAGCGGAAATGAGCAGTTCTTC. The chain combines TRBV5-1 with TRBJ2-1; D is possibly TRBD2 (5 bases). This CDR3 is 12 amino acids long. Germline V gives CDR1 SGHRS, CDR2 YFSETQ. V shed 2 bases and J shed 7 bases, with 7 bases lying between them.

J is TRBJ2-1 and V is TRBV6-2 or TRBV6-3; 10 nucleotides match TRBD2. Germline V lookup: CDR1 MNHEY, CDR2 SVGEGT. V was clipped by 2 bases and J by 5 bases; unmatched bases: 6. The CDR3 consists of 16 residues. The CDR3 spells CASSYVAGGGNNEQFF. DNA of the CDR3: TGTGCCAGCAGTTACGTAGCGGGAGGAGGAAACAATGAGCAGTTCTTC.

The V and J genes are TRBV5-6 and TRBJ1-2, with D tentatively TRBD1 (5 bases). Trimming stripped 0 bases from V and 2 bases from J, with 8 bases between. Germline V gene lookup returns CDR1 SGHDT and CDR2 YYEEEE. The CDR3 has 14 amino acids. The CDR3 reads CASSLGTHNYGYTF. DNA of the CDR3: TGTGCCAGCAGCTTGGGGACACACAACTATGGCTACACCTTC.

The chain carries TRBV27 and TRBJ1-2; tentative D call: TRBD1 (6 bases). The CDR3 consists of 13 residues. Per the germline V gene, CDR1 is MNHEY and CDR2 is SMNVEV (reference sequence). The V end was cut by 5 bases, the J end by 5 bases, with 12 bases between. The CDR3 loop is CASSTRTEYGYTF. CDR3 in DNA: TGTGCCAGCAGTACCCGGACAGAGTATGGCTACACCTTC.

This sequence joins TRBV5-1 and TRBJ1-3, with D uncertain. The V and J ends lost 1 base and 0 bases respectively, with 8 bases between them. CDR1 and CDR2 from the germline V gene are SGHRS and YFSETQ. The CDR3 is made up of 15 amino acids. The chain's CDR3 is CASSLTGNSGNTIYF. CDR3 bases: TGCGCCAGCAGCTTGACCGGGAACTCTGGAAACACCATATATTTT.

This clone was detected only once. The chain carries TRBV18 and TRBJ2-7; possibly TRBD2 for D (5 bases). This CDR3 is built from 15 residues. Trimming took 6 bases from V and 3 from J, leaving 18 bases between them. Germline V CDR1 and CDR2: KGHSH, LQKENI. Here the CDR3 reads CASSSANSASYEQYF. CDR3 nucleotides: TGTGCCAGCTCGTCGGCGAATAGCGCAAGCTACGAGCAGTACTTC. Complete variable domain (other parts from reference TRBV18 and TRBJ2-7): NAGVMQNPRHLVRRRGQEARLRCSPMKGHSHVYWYRQLPEEGLKFMVYLQKENIIDESGMPKERFSAEFPKEGPSILRIQQVVRGDSAAYFCASSSANSASYEQYFGPGTRLTVT.

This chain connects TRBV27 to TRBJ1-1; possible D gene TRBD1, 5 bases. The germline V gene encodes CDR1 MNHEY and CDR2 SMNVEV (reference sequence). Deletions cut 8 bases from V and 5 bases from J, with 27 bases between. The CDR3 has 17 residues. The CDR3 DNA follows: TGTGCCAGCGGGGGGGACCGGGACGGCCCTCGAGGGACTGAAGCTTTCTTT. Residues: CASGGDRDGPRGTEAFF.

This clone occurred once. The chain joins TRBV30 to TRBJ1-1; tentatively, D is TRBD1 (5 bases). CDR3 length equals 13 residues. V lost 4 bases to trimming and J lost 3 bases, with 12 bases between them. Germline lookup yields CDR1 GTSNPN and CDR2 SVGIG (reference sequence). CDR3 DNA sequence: TGTGCCTGGACCCCCGGGGGTTACACTGAAGCTTTCTTT. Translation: CAWTPGGYTEAFF.

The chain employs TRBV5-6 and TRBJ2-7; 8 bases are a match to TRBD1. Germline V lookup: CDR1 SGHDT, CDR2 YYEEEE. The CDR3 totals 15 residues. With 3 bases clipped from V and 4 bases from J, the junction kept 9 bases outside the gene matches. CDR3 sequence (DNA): TGTGCCAGCAGCTCAAGGACAGGGTATTCATACGAGCAGTACTTC. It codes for CASSSRTGYSYEQYF.

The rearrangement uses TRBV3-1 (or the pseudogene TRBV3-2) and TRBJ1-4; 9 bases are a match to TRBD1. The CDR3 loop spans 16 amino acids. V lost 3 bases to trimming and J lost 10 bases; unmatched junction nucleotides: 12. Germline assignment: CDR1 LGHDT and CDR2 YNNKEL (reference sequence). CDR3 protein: CASSQSATGGLGKLFF. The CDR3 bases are TGTGCCAGCAGCCAGTCCGCGACAGGGGGTTTAGGAAAACTGTTTTTT.

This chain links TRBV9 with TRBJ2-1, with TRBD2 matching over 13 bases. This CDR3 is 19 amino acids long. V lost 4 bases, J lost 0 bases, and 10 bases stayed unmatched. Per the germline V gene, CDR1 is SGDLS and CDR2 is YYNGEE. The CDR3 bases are TGTGCCAGCAGCCTACGGACTAGCGGGGGCTTTAGCTCCTACAATGAGCAGTTCTTC. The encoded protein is CASSLRTSGGFSSYNEQFF.

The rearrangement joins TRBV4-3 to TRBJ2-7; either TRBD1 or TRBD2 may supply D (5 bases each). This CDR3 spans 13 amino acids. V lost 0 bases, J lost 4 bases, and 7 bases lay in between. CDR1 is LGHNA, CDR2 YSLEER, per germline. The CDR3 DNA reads TGCGCCAGCAGCCAAGAATGGGGGTACGAGCAGTACTTC. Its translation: CASSQEWGYEQYF.

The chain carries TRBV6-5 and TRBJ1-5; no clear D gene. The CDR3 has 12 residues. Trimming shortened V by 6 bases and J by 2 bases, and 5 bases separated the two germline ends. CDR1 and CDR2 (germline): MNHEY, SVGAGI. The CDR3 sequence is CASRSGNQPQHF. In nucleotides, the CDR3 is TGTGCCAGCAGAAGTGGCAATCAGCCCCAGCATTTT.

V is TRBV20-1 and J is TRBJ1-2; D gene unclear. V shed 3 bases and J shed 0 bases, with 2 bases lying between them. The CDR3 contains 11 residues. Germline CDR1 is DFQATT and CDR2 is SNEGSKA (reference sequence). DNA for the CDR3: TGCAGTGCTAGGGCTAACTATGGCTACACCTTC. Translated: CSARANYGYTF.

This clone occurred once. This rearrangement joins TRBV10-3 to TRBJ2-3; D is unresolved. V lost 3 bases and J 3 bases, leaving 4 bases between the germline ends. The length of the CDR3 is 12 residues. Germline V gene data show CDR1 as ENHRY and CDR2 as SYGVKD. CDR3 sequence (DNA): TGTGCCATCAGTGACAGTACAGATACGCAGTATTTT. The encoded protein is CAISDSTDTQYF.

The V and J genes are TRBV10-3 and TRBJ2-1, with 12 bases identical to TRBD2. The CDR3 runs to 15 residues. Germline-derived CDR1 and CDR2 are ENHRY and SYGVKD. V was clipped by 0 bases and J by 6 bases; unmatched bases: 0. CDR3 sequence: CAISESLAGGNEQFF. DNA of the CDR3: TGTGCCATCAGTGAGTCACTAGCGGGAGGCAATGAGCAGTTCTTC.

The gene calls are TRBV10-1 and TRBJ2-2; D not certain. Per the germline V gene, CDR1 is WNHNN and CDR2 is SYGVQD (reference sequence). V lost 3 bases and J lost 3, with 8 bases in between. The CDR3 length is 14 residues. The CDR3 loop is CASSEVGDTGELFF. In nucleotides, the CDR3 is TGCGCCAGCAGTGAAGTTGGGGACACCGGGGAGCTGTTTTTT.

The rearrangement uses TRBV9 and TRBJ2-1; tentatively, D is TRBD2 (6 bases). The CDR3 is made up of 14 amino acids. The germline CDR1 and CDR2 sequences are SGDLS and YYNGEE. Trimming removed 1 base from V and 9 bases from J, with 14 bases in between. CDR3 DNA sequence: TGTGCCAGCAGCGTATCCGGGAGCCCCACTGAGCAGTTCTTC. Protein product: CASSVSGSPTEQFF.

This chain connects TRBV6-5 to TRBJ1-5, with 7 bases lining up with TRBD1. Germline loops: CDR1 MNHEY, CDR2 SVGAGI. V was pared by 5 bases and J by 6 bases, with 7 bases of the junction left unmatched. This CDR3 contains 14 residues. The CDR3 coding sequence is TGTGCCAGCAGTCGAAACAGGGGAAGTCAGCCCCAGCATTTT. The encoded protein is CASSRNRGSQPQHF.

The CDR3 is CASSLVAGGQGNEQFF. The CDR3 coding sequence is TGTGCCAGCAGCTTGGTAGCGGGGGGGCAGGGCAATGAGCAGTTCTTC. This rearrangement joins TRBV5-4 to TRBJ2-1, with 11 bases aligning to TRBD2. The CDR3 length is 16 residues. In germline, CDR1 is SGHNT, CDR2 YYREEE (reference sequence). V lost 0 bases and J lost 6; bases outside the gene matches: 5.

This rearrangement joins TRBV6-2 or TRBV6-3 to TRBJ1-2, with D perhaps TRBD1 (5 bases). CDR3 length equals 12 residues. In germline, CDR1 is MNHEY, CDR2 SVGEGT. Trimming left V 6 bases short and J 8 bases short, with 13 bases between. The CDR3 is CASSRDFRGYTF. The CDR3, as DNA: TGTGCCAGCAGCAGGGATTTCCGAGGCTACACCTTC.

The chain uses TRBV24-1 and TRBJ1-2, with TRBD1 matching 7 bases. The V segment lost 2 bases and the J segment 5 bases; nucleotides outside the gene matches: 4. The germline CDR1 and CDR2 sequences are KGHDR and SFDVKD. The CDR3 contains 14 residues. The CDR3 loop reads CATSDYRGQYGYTF. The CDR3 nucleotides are TGTGCCACCAGTGATTACAGGGGACAGTATGGCTACACCTTC.

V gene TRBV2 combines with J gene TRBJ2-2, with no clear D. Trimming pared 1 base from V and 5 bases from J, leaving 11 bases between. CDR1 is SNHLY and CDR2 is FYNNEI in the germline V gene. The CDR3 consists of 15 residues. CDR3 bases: TGTGCCAGCAGTGAAGGTCCCAGGTCGACCGGGGAGCTGTTTTTT. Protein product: CASSEGPRSTGELFF.

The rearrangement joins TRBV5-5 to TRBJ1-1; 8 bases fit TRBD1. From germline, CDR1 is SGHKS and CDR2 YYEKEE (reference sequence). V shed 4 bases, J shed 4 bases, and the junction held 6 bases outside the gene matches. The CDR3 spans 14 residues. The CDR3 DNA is TGTGCCAGCAGCAAGACAGGGGTGGGCACTGAAGCTTTCTTT. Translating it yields CASSKTGVGTEAFF.

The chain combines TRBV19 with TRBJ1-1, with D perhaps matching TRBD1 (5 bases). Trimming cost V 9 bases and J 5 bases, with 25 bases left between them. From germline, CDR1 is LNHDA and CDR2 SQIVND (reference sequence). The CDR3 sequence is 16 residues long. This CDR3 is CASQPFWGLGRTEAFF. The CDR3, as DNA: TGTGCCAGCCAGCCCTTTTGGGGGTTAGGTCGGACTGAAGCTTTCTTT. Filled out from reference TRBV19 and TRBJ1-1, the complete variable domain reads DGGITQSPKYLFRKEGQNVTLSCEQNLNHDAMYWYRQDPGQGLRLIYYSQIVNDFQKGDIAEGYSVSREKKESFPLTVTSAQKNPTAFYLCASQPFWGLGRTEAFFGQGTRLTVV.

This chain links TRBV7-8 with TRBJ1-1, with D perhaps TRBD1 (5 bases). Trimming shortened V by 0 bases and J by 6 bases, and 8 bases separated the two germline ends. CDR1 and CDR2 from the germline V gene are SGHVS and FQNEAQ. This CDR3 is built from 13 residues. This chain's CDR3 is CASSLAAGAEAFF. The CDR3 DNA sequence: TGTGCCAGCAGCTTAGCGGCGGGGGCTGAAGCTTTCTTT.

The CDR3: CASRHGTRNTGELFF. The CDR3 region has the DNA TGTGCCAGCAGGCACGGGACACGGAACACCGGGGAGCTGTTTTTT. The chain uses TRBV3-1 (or the pseudogene TRBV3-2) and TRBJ2-2, with a weak D call TRBD1 (6 bases). This CDR3 is built from 15 residues. The germline V gene encodes CDR1 LGHDT and CDR2 YNNKEL (reference sequence). Trimming took off 6 bases at V and 1 base at J, with 12 bases between the two ends.